This T cell receptor beta chain originates from a study of shared T cell receptors in the human thymus. Only in-frame clones appear in the TCRdb table, and some are missing; sequencing was by immunoSEQ multiplex PCR. The repertoire includes over 350,000 clones, about 95% of them detected once, and approximately 0.02% sits in the top ten. J was trimmed by 5 bases and V by 3 bases; bases with no gene match: 7. The germline V gene encodes CDR1 KGHSH and CDR2 LQKENI. The CDR3 totals 16 residues. Material: thymocytes. This sequence joins TRBV18 and TRBJ2-7, with 13 bases lining up with TRBD2. The receptor was isolated from a human donor. The CDR3 DNA is TGTGCCAGCTCACCCTATCAGGGGACTAGCGGGAACGAGCAGTACTTC. Residues: CASSPYQGTSGNEQYF.